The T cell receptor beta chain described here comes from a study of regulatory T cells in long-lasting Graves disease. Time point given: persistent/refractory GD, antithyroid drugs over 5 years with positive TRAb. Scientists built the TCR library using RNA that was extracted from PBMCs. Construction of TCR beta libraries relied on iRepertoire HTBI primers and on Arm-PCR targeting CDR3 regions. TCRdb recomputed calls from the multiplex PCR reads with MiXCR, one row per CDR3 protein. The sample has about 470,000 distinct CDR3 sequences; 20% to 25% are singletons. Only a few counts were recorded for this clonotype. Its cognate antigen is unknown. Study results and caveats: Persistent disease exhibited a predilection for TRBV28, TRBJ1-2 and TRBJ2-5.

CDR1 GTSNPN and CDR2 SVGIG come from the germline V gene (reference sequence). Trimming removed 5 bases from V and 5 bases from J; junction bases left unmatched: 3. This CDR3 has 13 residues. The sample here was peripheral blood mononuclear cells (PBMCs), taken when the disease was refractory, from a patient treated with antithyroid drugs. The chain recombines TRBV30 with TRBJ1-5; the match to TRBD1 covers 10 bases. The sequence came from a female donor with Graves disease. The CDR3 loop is CAWAGQGDQPQHF. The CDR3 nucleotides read TGTGCCTGGGCTGGACAGGGGGATCAGCCCCAGCATTTT.